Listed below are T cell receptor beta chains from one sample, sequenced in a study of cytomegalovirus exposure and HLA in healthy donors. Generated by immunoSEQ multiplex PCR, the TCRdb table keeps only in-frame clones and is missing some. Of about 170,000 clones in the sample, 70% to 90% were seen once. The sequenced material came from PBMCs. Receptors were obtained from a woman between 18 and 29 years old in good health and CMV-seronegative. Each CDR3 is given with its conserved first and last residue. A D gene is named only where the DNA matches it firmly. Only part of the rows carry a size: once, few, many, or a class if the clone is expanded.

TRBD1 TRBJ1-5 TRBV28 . CASSYPPGQGGSQPQHF TGTGCCAGCAGTTACCCCCCGGGACAGGGGGGGAGTCAGCCCCAGCATTTT
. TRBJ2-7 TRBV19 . CASSILAGSQEQYF TGTGCCAGTAGTATACTTGCGGGGAGTCAAGAGCAGTACTTC
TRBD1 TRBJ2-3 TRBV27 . CASSLFRGTDTQYF TGTGCCAGCAGTTTATTCAGGGGGACAGATACGCAGTATTTT
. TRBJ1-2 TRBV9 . CASSPDRTEGYTF TGTGCCAGCAGCCCCGACAGGACGGAGGGCTACACCTTC
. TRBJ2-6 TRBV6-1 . CASSEGREAGANVLTF TGTGCCAGCAGTGAGGGCAGGGAAGCTGGGGCCAACGTCCTGACTTTC
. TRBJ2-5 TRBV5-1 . CASSLDVAGLYQETQYF TGCGCCAGCAGCTTGGATGTGGCAGGGTTGTACCAAGAGACCCAGTACTTC
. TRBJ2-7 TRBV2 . CASSDWGRTVEQYF TGTGCCAGCAGTGATTGGGGCAGGACAGTCGAGCAGTACTTC
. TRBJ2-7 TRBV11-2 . CASSFNRAYEQYF TGTGCCAGCAGCTTCAACAGGGCCTACGAGCAGTACTTC
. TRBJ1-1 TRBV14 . CASSPRGQTRAFF TGTGCCAGCAGCCCAAGGGGCCAAACAAGGGCTTTCTTT
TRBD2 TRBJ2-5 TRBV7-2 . CASSLLAAAGAQYF TGTGCCAGCAGCTTATTAGCCGCGGCGGGGGCCCAGTACTTC
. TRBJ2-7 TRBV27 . CASSRDSPYEQYF TGTGCCAGCAGTCGAGACAGCCCCTACGAGCAGTACTTC
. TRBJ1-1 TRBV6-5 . CASSYGADAFF TGTGCCAGCAGTTACGGGGCCGACGCTTTCTTT
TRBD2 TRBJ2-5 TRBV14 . CASSQGYSGIQETQYF TGTGCCAGCAGCCAAGGTTATAGCGGGATACAAGAGACCCAGTACTTC
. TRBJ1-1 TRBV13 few CASSLGPDNRNTEAFF TGTGCCAGCAGCTTAGGCCCCGACAATCGGAACACTGAAGCTTTCTTT